A single sample is the source of the 27 T cell receptor beta chains below, sequenced in a study of blood T cell repertoires in COVID-19. Clones were read by immunoSEQ multiplex PCR, and TCRdb kept only the in-frame ones, dropping some. The table lists under 130,000 clones, more than 80% of them singletons. Sequenced material: peripheral blood. The receptors come from a woman older than 75 with acute or convalescent COVID-19.

The chain employs TRBV30 and TRBJ2-5, with 8 nucleotides matching TRBD2. CDR3 length: 13 residues. The V and J ends lost 2 bases and 1 base, in that order; junction bases with no gene match: 0. Germline V gene lookup returns CDR1 GTSNPN and CDR2 SVGIG (reference sequence). The CDR3 sequence is CAWSLAGQETQYF. The CDR3 coding sequence is TGTGCCTGGAGTCTAGCGGGCCAAGAGACCCAGTACTTC.

J is TRBJ2-7 and V is TRBV15, with D perhaps TRBD1 (6 bases). Germline CDR1 and CDR2: LNHNV and YYDKDF (reference sequence). There are 15 residues in the CDR3. V dropped 2 bases and J dropped 4 bases, with 15 bases sitting between them. The CDR3 here is CATSRLGGVGYEQYF. CDR3 DNA sequence: TGTGCCACCAGCAGATTAGGGGGAGTGGGATACGAGCAGTACTTC.

The J gene is TRBJ2-3, the V gene TRBV5-8, with D tentatively TRBD2 (5 bases). V lost 2 bases to trimming and J lost 3 bases, with 16 bases between them. CDR3 length equals 16 residues. The V gene's germline CDR1 is SGHTS and CDR2 YDEGEE. CDR3 in amino acids: CASSFARVKVTDTQYF. CDR3 DNA: TGTGCCAGCAGCTTTGCGAGGGTAAAGGTTACAGATACGCAGTATTTT. Drawing the rest from reference TRBV5-8 and TRBJ2-3, the complete variable domain is EAGVTQSPTHLIKTRGQQATLRCSPISGHTSVYWYQQALGLGLQFLLWYDEGEERNRGNFPPRFSGRQFPNYSSELNVNALELEDSALYLCASSFARVKVTDTQYFGPGTRLTVL.

The V and J genes are TRBV4-1 and TRBJ1-6; TRBD1 is a possible D gene (5 bases). The ends were cut back, 0 bases at V and 2 bases at J, with 11 bases in the middle. The germline V gene encodes CDR1 MGHRA and CDR2 YSYEKL. The CDR3 loop spans 17 amino acids. CDR3 region: CASSQDKRQTYNSPLHF. The CDR3 DNA sequence: TGCGCCAGCAGCCAAGACAAACGACAGACCTATAATTCACCCCTCCACTTT.

V gene TRBV30 combines with J gene TRBJ1-2; 8 positions match TRBD1. The CDR3 has 12 residues. Germline assignment: CDR1 GTSNPN and CDR2 SVGIG (reference sequence). V was clipped by 8 bases and J by 2 bases; unmatched bases: 4. The CDR3 sequence: CATRGLNYGYTF. The CDR3 DNA reads as TGTGCCACCAGGGGGCTAAACTATGGCTACACCTTC.

The chain employs TRBV5-8 and TRBJ2-1; D is undetermined. CDR3 length equals 13 residues. Trimming pared 0 bases from V and 4 bases from J, leaving 5 bases between. From germline, CDR1 is SGHTS and CDR2 YDEGEE. As DNA, the CDR3 is TGTGCCAGCAGCTTGGACAGTTACAATGAGCAGTTCTTC. This sequence encodes CASSLDSYNEQFF.

The chain carries TRBV6-7 and TRBJ1-6, with 8 bases identical to TRBD1. TRBV6-7 qualifies as an ORF whose function is uncertain. The CDR3 has 18 residues. Germline trimming cut 6 bases from V and 8 bases from J; bases unmatched to any gene: 18. CDR3 DNA sequence: TGTGCCAGCAGCAACCACGAACAGGGGGGTGAGACTGATTCACCCCTCCACTTT. It translates to CASSNHEQGGETDSPLHF.

CDR3 DNA sequence: TGCGCCAGCAGCTCGACAGGGGGCAATCAGCCCCAGCATTTT. Amino acids: CASSSTGGNQPQHF. The chain is built from TRBV5-1 and TRBJ1-5; 8 bases fit TRBD1. V was pared by 3 bases and J by 2 bases, with 1 base of the junction left unmatched. The CDR3 runs 14 residues. Germline V gene lookup returns CDR1 SGHRS and CDR2 YFSETQ.

The chain recombines TRBV2 with TRBJ2-5, with 11 bases aligning to TRBD2. The germline CDR1 and CDR2 sequences are SNHLY and FYNNEI. Losses at the gene ends were 0 bases for V and 5 bases for J; bases not matched to a gene: 8. The CDR3 totals 17 residues. CDR3 sequence (DNA): TGTGCCAGCAGTGAAGCTCGCCGACTAGCGGGGCGGGAGACCCAGTACTTC. Amino acids: CASSEARRLAGRETQYF.

The chain uses TRBV7-6 and TRBJ2-7; 13 bases match TRBD2. The ends lost 5 bases at V and 6 bases at J; junction bases unmatched: 16. This CDR3 spans 18 amino acids. Per germline, CDR1 SGHVS and CDR2 FNYEAQ. In nucleotides, the CDR3 is TGTGCCAGCAGCCCAGGACTAGCGGGGGTGGCTTGGGTCTCCGAGCAGTACTTC. Amino acids: CASSPGLAGVAWVSEQYF. The full variable domain, its missing parts supplied by reference TRBV7-6 and TRBJ2-7, is GAGVSQSPRYKVTKRGQDVALRCDPISGHVSLYWYRQALGQGPEFLTYFNYEAQQDKSGLPNDRFSAERPEGSISTLTIQRTEQRDSAMYRCASSPGLAGVAWVSEQYFGPGTRLTVT.

The V call is TRBV4-1, the J call TRBJ1-2; a possible D gene is TRBD1 (6 bases). Between the trimmed V and J ends, which lost 4 bases and 4 bases, there was a span of 31 bases. The CDR3 extends over 20 amino acids. In germline, CDR1 is MGHRA, CDR2 YSYEKL. This CDR3 reads CASSLQRGRGLGAVSYGYTF. CDR3 coding DNA: TGCGCCAGCAGCCTTCAAAGGGGCCGTGGGCTGGGGGCCGTATCCTATGGCTACACCTTC.

The chain combines TRBV7-2 with TRBJ2-7; no clear D gene. The CDR3 length is 14 residues. Germline values: CDR1 SGHTA, CDR2 FQGNSA. The germline V and J ends were trimmed by 1 base and 6 bases, with 13 bases remaining between them. The CDR3: CASSLDWSPREQYF. DNA for the CDR3: TGTGCCAGCAGCTTAGATTGGAGTCCCCGCGAGCAGTACTTC. Using reference TRBV7-2 and TRBJ2-7 for the parts outside the CDR3, the full variable domain is GAGVSQSPSNKVTEKGKDVELRCDPISGHTALYWYRQSLGQGLEFLIYFQGNSAPDKSGLPSDRFSAERTGGSVSTLTIQRTQQEDSAVYLCASSLDWSPREQYFGPGTRLTVT.

This clone appeared once. V and J are TRBV9 and TRBJ2-7; the D gene is possibly TRBD2 (6 bases). V was clipped by 0 bases and J by 5 bases, with 15 bases between them. In germline, CDR1 is SGDLS, CDR2 YYNGEE. The CDR3 loop spans 15 amino acids. CDR3 residues: CASSVGLGGWDEQYF. The CDR3 DNA sequence: TGTGCCAGCAGCGTAGGGCTTGGAGGGTGGGACGAGCAGTACTTC.

This chain uses TRBV5-6 with TRBJ2-7; 10 positions agree with TRBD1. The V gene's germline CDR1 is SGHDT and CDR2 YYEEEE. The CDR3 is made up of 14 amino acids. Trimming removed 3 bases from V and 5 bases from J; junction bases left unmatched: 5. For the CDR3, the DNA is TGTGCCAGCAGCTGGGGACAGGGGCTCAACGAGCAGTACTTC. This gives the protein CASSWGQGLNEQYF.

The genes are TRBV10-3 and TRBJ1-1; 7 bases line up with TRBD1. Germline trimming cut 7 bases from V and 4 bases from J; bases unmatched to any gene: 15. From germline, CDR1 is ENHRY and CDR2 SYGVKD. This CDR3 contains 16 residues. The chain's CDR3 is CAITNGDRLRGTEAFF. CDR3 coding DNA: TGTGCCATCACCAATGGGGACAGACTTCGGGGCACTGAAGCTTTCTTT.

V gene TRBV5-4 combines with J gene TRBJ2-1, with a tentative D call TRBD1 (6 bases). The CDR3 runs to 13 residues. Trimming shortened V by 4 bases and J by 5 bases, and 10 bases separated the two germline ends. Germline V gives CDR1 SGHNT, CDR2 YYREEE (reference sequence). The CDR3 region has the DNA TGTGCCAGCAGCGGAAGGACAGACAATGAGCAGTTCTTC. Translation: CASSGRTDNEQFF.

This chain joins TRBV10-3 and TRBJ2-5, with unresolved D. CDR3 length: 14 residues. Germline CDR1 and CDR2: ENHRY and SYGVKD. Between the trimmed V and J ends, which lost 3 bases and 0 bases, there was a span of 8 bases. The CDR3 loop reads CAISDDMYQETQYF. The CDR3 bases are TGTGCCATCAGTGACGACATGTACCAAGAGACCCAGTACTTC.

The rearrangement joins TRBV6-6 to TRBJ1-2; possible D gene TRBD1, 6 bases. CDR1 MNHNY and CDR2 SVGAGI come from the germline V gene (reference sequence). The CDR3 is 14 amino acids. V was trimmed by 2 bases and J by 5 bases, leaving 12 bases between them. The CDR3 sequence is CASSYPGQKYGYTF. Written as DNA, the CDR3 is TGTGCCAGCAGTTACCCGGGACAAAAGTATGGCTACACCTTC.

The chain is built from TRBV19 and TRBJ2-7, with D tentatively TRBD1 (5 bases). Deletions cut 3 bases from V and 0 bases from J, with 6 bases between. Germline V CDR1 and CDR2: LNHDA, SQIVND (reference sequence). CDR3 length equals 13 residues. As DNA, the CDR3 is TGTGCCAGTAGTATCGACAGCTCCTACGAGCAGTACTTC. Protein sequence: CASSIDSSYEQYF. Full variable domain (remainder filled in from reference TRBV19 and TRBJ2-7): DGGITQSPKYLFRKEGQNVTLSCEQNLNHDAMYWYRQDPGQGLRLIYYSQIVNDFQKGDIAEGYSVSREKKESFPLTVTSAQKNPTAFYLCASSIDSSYEQYFGPGTRLTVT.

This clone was picked up one time. This CDR3 reads CASSTGLSNEQFF. CDR3 DNA: TGTGCCAGCAGTACGGGACTTTCCAATGAGCAGTTCTTC. This rearrangement joins TRBV27 to TRBJ2-1; possibly TRBD2 for D (6 bases). Trimming took 5 bases from V and 6 from J, leaving 11 bases between them. The CDR3 totals 13 residues. Germline lookup yields CDR1 MNHEY and CDR2 SMNVEV (reference sequence).

V usage is TRBV7-3 and J usage is TRBJ1-5, with 8 bases lining up with TRBD1. The CDR3 extends over 17 amino acids. Per the germline V gene, CDR1 is SGHTA and CDR2 is FQGTGA. After removal of 1 base from V and 8 bases from J, the junction contained 13 bases not matched to a gene. The CDR3 sequence is CASSLSGQGWTWEPQHF. As DNA, the CDR3 is TGTGCCAGCAGCTTAAGCGGACAGGGTTGGACCTGGGAGCCCCAGCATTTT.

The chain employs TRBV28 and TRBJ2-2, with TRBD1 matching over 10 bases. Germline V gene sequence: CDR1 MDHEN, CDR2 SYDVKM. V was clipped by 5 bases and J by 3 bases; unmatched bases: 9. This CDR3 has 17 residues. CDR3 DNA: TGTGCCAGCAGTCGACAGGGGGCGAAGGGTGACACCGGGGAGCTGTTTTTT. Amino acids: CASSRQGAKGDTGELFF.

The CDR3 loop is CASSLSGGGAPGATQYF. The DNA of the CDR3 is TGTGCCAGCAGCTTGTCGGGCGGGGGGGCGCCGGGAGCTACGCAGTATTTT. J is TRBJ2-3 and V is TRBV7-3, with 9 nucleotides matching TRBD2. With 3 bases clipped from V and 8 bases from J, the junction kept 15 bases outside the gene matches. The CDR3 has 17 residues. Germline V lookup: CDR1 SGHTA, CDR2 FQGTGA.

The DNA of the CDR3 is TGTGCCACCAGTGAACCCGGGACTAGTTACACCGGGGAGCTGTTTTTT. Its translation: CATSEPGTSYTGELFF. This rearrangement joins TRBV24-1 to TRBJ2-2; 8 nucleotides line up with TRBD2. This CDR3 has 16 amino acids. The germline CDR1 and CDR2 sequences are KGHDR and SFDVKD. J was trimmed by 3 bases and V by 4 bases; bases with no gene match: 6.

The J gene is TRBJ2-3, the V gene TRBV7-2; 9 bases are a match to TRBD2. The CDR3 sequence is 17 residues long. Trimming removed 1 base from V and 3 bases from J; junction bases left unmatched: 8. Germline CDR1 and CDR2: SGHTA and FQGNSA. CDR3 region: CASSLESGGLATDTQYF. The CDR3 DNA sequence: TGTGCCAGCAGCTTAGAAAGCGGGGGGCTCGCGACAGATACGCAGTATTTT.

The chain carries TRBV7-9 and TRBJ1-1; TRBD1 matches at 7 bases. The CDR3 length is 12 residues. Trimming removed 11 bases from V and 4 bases from J; junction bases left unmatched: 7. The V gene's germline CDR1 is SEHNR and CDR2 FQNEAQ (reference sequence). CDR3 DNA sequence: TGTGCCCAAGAGGCAGGGGGCACTGAAGCTTTCTTT. This codes for CAQEAGGTEAFF.

The chain has TRBV4-1 and TRBJ1-6; 10 nucleotides match TRBD1. V shed 6 bases and J 10 bases; nucleotides not matched to a gene: 12. The germline V gene has CDR1 MGHRA and CDR2 YSYEKL. This CDR3 spans 16 amino acids. This CDR3 is CASRPGGQGVRSPLHF. The CDR3, as DNA: TGCGCCAGCAGACCCGGAGGACAGGGGGTCAGGTCACCCCTCCACTTT.